These T cell receptor beta chains were read from a single sample in a study of graft-versus-host responses after intestinal transplantation. The method was immunoSEQ multiplex PCR; TCRdb's version includes in-frame clones alone and lacks a portion of them. Of 20,000 to 25,000 clones listed, around 92% are singletons. The material was PBMCs, obtained roughly 39 weeks after intestinal transplant. These receptors were obtained from a human patient who received an intestinal transplant, so some T cells may come from the graft donor. CDR3s include the opening cysteine and the closing phenylalanine or tryptophan. Each record gives: J gene, V gene, CDR3 protein.

TRBJ2-7	TRBV28	CASSPGDRGYEQYF
TRBJ2-1	TRBV19	CASSISDRYNEQFF
TRBJ2-7	TRBV19	CASSRAGFSYEQYF
TRBJ2-7	TRBV6-4	CASSPGTGDIYEQYF
TRBJ2-2	TRBV27	CASSLRGRYTGELFF
TRBJ2-7	TRBV5-4	CASSRGLAGGRREYF
TRBJ2-7	TRBV28	CASRAQGAGVYEQYF
TRBJ2-2	TRBV9	CASSPSWGLNTGELFF
TRBJ1-1	TRBV5-1	CASSLSGTEAFF
TRBJ2-1	TRBV28	CASSLSYRNEQFF
TRBJ2-7	TRBV6-5	CASSYPGLAAYEQYF
TRBJ2-1	TRBV6-1	CASSEGTASYNEQFF
TRBJ1-1	TRBV23-1	CASSQSCGFTRGNTEAFF
TRBJ2-7	TRBV6-5	CASSYGGGTDYEQYF